Listed below are T cell receptor beta chains from one sample, sequenced in a study of cytomegalovirus exposure and HLA in healthy donors. The method was immunoSEQ multiplex PCR; TCRdb's version includes in-frame clones alone and lacks a portion of them. The sample consists of 100,000 to 150,000 clones, about 80% of them appearing once. The specimen sequenced was PBMCs. Receptor source: a man between 25 and 39 years old in good health and CMV-seropositive. Each CDR3 is given with its conserved first and last residue. Each record gives: clone size, V gene, D gene, J gene, CDR3 protein, CDR3 DNA. The D gene is left open where the match is weak. The size field is filled for only some rows; it gives once, few, many or a size class.

size: once; V: TRBV19; D: TRBD2; J: TRBJ2-1; CDR3: CASSIAPGLAGANEQFF; DNA: TGTGCCAGTAGTATAGCCCCGGGACTAGCGGGGGCCAATGAGCAGTTCTTC
size: .; V: TRBV9; D: TRBD1; J: TRBJ2-5; CDR3: CASSRGQDGETQYF; DNA: TGTGCCAGCAGCCGTGGACAGGACGGAGAGACCCAGTACTTC
size: .; V: TRBV30; D: TRBD1; J: TRBJ1-5; CDR3: CAWSTGEQPQHF; DNA: TGTGCCTGGAGTACAGGGGAACAGCCCCAGCATTTT
size: .; V: TRBV5-1; D: .; J: TRBJ1-1; CDR3: CASESGFGNTEAFF; DNA: TGCGCCAGCGAGTCAGGATTTGGGAACACTGAAGCTTTCTTT
size: .; V: TRBV28; D: .; J: TRBJ2-7; CDR3: CASSSGTWRVEQYF; DNA: TGTGCCAGCAGTTCTGGTACCTGGAGGGTGGAGCAGTACTTC
size: .; V: TRBV9; D: .; J: TRBJ1-6; CDR3: CASSEEQGYSPLHF; DNA: TGTGCCAGCAGCGAAGAACAGGGCTATTCACCCCTCCACTTT
size: .; V: TRBV6-5; D: TRBD2; J: TRBJ2-7; CDR3: CASARTSGYEQYF; DNA: TGTGCCAGCGCTCGGACTAGCGGCTACGAGCAGTACTTC
size: .; V: TRBV10-1; D: .; J: TRBJ2-4; CDR3: CASSESVGLDRLAKNIQYF; DNA: TGCGCCAGCAGTGAGTCAGTGGGACTGGACCGCCTAGCCAAAAACATTCAGTACTTC
size: .; V: TRBV7-9; D: .; J: TRBJ1-1; CDR3: CSSSSRRSDTEAFF; DNA: TGTTCCAGCAGCAGCAGGCGTTCGGACACTGAAGCTTTCTTT
size: .; V: TRBV2; D: .; J: TRBJ1-2; CDR3: CASNRVNYGYTF; DNA: TGTGCCAGCAACAGAGTAAACTATGGCTACACCTTC
size: .; V: TRBV12-5; D: .; J: TRBJ2-7; CDR3: CASGTSPRYDEQYF; DNA: TGTGCTAGTGGTACCTCCCCTAGGTACGACGAGCAGTACTTC
size: .; V: TRBV19; D: .; J: TRBJ1-2; CDR3: CASSRSANYGYTF; DNA: TGTGCCAGTAGTAGGTCAGCTAACTATGGCTACACCTTC
size: .; V: TRBV7-2; D: .; J: TRBJ1-1; CDR3: CASSFAGGAEAFF; DNA: TGTGCCAGCAGCTTCGCCGGGGGGGCTGAAGCTTTCTTT
size: .; V: TRBV18; D: .; J: TRBJ2-2; CDR3: CASSPDTGELFF; DNA: TGTGCCAGCTCCCCGGACACCGGGGAGCTGTTTTTT
size: .; V: TRBV21-1; D: .; J: TRBJ1-6; CDR3: CASKRQSGVESPLHF; DNA: TGTGCCAGCAAAAGGCAGTCGGGGGTAGAATCACCCCTCCACTTT
size: .; V: TRBV2; D: .; J: TRBJ1-6; CDR3: CASSERSRVMSPLHF; DNA: TGTGCCAGCAGTGAGCGGAGCAGGGTTATGTCCCCCCTCCACTTT
size: .; V: TRBV29-1; D: .; J: TRBJ1-4; CDR3: CSVGSRADEKLFF; DNA: TGCAGCGTTGGAAGCAGGGCGGATGAAAAACTGTTTTTT
size: .; V: TRBV11-2; D: TRBD2; J: TRBJ2-7; CDR3: CASSLAGGLEQYF; DNA: TGTGCCAGCAGCTTGGCGGGGGGGCTTGAGCAGTACTTC
size: .; V: TRBV6-1; D: .; J: TRBJ2-3; CDR3: CASRDGGSSTDTQYF; DNA: TGTGCCAGCAGAGACGGAGGTTCTAGCACAGATACGCAGTATTTT
size: .; V: TRBV15; D: TRBD2; J: TRBJ2-2; CDR3: CATSREARFSANTGELFF; DNA: TGTGCCACCTCGCGGGAGGCGCGGTTCTCCGCGAACACCGGGGAGCTGTTTTTT
size: .; V: TRBV14; D: TRBD1; J: TRBJ1-2; CDR3: CASSQEQGAQMHGYTF; DNA: TGTGCCAGCAGCCAAGAGCAGGGGGCGCAGATGCATGGCTACACCTTC
size: .; V: TRBV7-3; D: .; J: TRBJ2-1; CDR3: CASSPHWRSTNEQFF; DNA: TGTGCCAGCAGCCCGCATTGGCGGTCGACCAATGAGCAGTTCTTC
size: .; V: TRBV28; D: .; J: TRBJ2-7; CDR3: CASSPHGAGRPYEQYF; DNA: TGTGCCAGCAGTCCCCACGGAGCGGGCCGCCCCTACGAGCAGTACTTC
size: .; V: TRBV13; D: .; J: TRBJ1-1; CDR3: CASLLGDMTEAFF; DNA: TGTGCCAGCTTGCTAGGGGACATGACTGAAGCTTTCTTT
size: .; V: TRBV6-5; D: .; J: TRBJ1-1; CDR3: CASSYSPETNTEAFF; DNA: TGTGCCAGCAGTTACTCTCCGGAGACGAACACTGAAGCTTTCTTT
size: .; V: TRBV7-3; D: TRBD2; J: TRBJ2-3; CDR3: CASSSSGGAGDTQYF; DNA: TGTGCCAGCAGCTCAAGCGGGGGGGCGGGAGATACGCAGTATTTT
size: .; V: TRBV6-5; D: .; J: TRBJ2-7; CDR3: CASRLRQVSYEQYF; DNA: TGTGCCAGCAGGTTACGACAGGTCTCCTACGAGCAGTACTTC